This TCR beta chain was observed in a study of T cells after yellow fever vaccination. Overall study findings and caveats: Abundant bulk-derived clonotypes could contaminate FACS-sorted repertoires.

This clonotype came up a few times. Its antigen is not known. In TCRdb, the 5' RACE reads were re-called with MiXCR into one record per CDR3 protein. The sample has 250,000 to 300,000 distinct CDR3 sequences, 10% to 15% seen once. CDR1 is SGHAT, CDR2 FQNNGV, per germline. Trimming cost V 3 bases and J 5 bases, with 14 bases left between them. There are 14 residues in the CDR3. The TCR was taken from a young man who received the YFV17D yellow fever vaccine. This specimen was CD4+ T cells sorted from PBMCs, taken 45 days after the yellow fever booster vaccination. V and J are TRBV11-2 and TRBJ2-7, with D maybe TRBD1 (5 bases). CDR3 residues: CASSFSRSRDEQYF. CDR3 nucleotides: TGTGCCAGCAGCTTTTCCCGTAGCAGGGACGAGCAGTACTTC.